This T cell receptor beta chain was documented in a study of T cells after yellow fever vaccination. 5'RACE template switching generated TCR cDNA, adding a universal primer site and UMIs. MiXCR was run by TCRdb on the 5' RACE reads, yielding one entry per CDR3 protein. The sample has about 300,000 distinct CDR3 sequences; approximately 8% are singletons. V lost 2 bases and J lost 6, with 12 bases in between. Per germline, CDR1 SGHRS and CDR2 YFSETQ. This CDR3 has 15 amino acids. Comment on this clonotype: Its antigen is as yet unknown.

Notes on the study in general: After the booster, about 95% of CD4 and about 90% of CD8 primary-response clones were re-detected. The appearance of a small share of clonotypes in both CD4 and CD8 compartments was observed. It was a weaker secondary response, yet one that peaked faster, at day 5 versus 15.

Material: CD4+ T cells sorted from PBMCs, obtained 5 days after the yellow fever booster vaccination. The TCR originated in a man aged 18 to 29 who received the YFV17D yellow fever vaccine. J is TRBJ2-6 and V is TRBV5-1; D may correspond to TRBD1 or TRBD2 (6 bases each). DNA of the CDR3: TGCGCCAGCAGCTTCCGAACGGGGGCGGCCAACGTCCTGACTTTC. It specifies CASSFRTGAANVLTF.